The 14 T cell receptor beta chains in this list originate from one sample, sequenced in a study of cytotoxic CD8 clonotypes in ibrutinib-treated CLL. The assay was immunoSEQ multiplex PCR, and TCRdb's table has in-frame clones only and misses some. This sample has over 120,000 clones; 60% to 85% occur once, and the top ten carry approximately 5.1%. This material consisted of PBMCs, taken after 24 months of ibrutinib treatment. The origin of the receptors is a human donor with chronic lymphocytic leukemia.

In DNA form, the CDR3 reads TGTGCCACCTCGTACCGGGGCGGGGAGCGGGGTGAGCAGTTCTTC. Protein: CATSYRGGERGEQFF. The chain carries TRBV15 and TRBJ2-1, with 7 positions matching TRBD2. Germline V gene data show CDR1 as LNHNV and CDR2 as YYDKDF (reference sequence). The junction had 16 bases not matched to a gene; V was cut back by 8 bases and J by 9 bases. CDR3 length equals 15 residues.

The chain is built from TRBV15 and TRBJ2-2; 7 bases line up with TRBD1. The CDR3 has 15 residues. Looked up from germline, CDR1 is LNHNV and CDR2 is YYDKDF (reference sequence). Germline trimming cut 5 bases from V and 2 bases from J; bases unmatched to any gene: 5. The CDR3 nucleotides are TGTGCCACCAGCTACAGGGGCGATAACACCGGGGAGCTGTTTTTT. It translates to CATSYRGDNTGELFF.

The genes are TRBV19 and TRBJ1-1; 11 bases line up with TRBD1. V gave up 10 bases and J gave up 5 bases; unmatched junction bases: 6. The CDR3 runs to 13 residues. Germline V CDR1 and CDR2: LNHDA, SQIVND (reference sequence). The CDR3 bases are TGTGCCACCGGGACAGGGGGTGATACTGAAGCTTTCTTT. Its protein product is CATGTGGDTEAFF.

The V gene is TRBV4-3, the J gene TRBJ2-7, with 7 positions matching TRBD2. Germline trimming cut 0 bases from V and 3 bases from J; bases unmatched to any gene: 8. The CDR3 extends over 16 amino acids. Germline-derived CDR1 and CDR2 are LGHNA and YSLEER. The CDR3 reads CASSQDPTGGYYEQYF. The DNA for the CDR3 is TGCGCCAGCAGCCAAGATCCCACGGGAGGTTACTACGAGCAGTACTTC.

CDR3: CASSLWPPGQGGRETQYF. The DNA of the CDR3 is TGTGCCAGCAGTTTATGGCCCCCGGGACAGGGGGGGAGAGAGACCCAGTACTTC. The J gene is TRBJ2-5, the V gene TRBV27; TRBD1 matches 11 bases. V shed 1 base, J shed 4 bases, and the junction held 11 bases outside the gene matches. The CDR3 spans 18 residues. Germline V CDR1 and CDR2: MNHEY, SMNVEV (reference sequence).

V gene TRBV25-1 combines with J gene TRBJ1-1, with D possibly being TRBD1 (6 bases). Trimming pared 3 bases from V and 7 bases from J, leaving 15 bases between. This CDR3 spans 14 amino acids. Germline CDR1 MGHDK, CDR2 SYGVNS. The CDR3 is CASSDHGGASEAFF. CDR3 sequence (DNA): TGTGCCAGCAGTGACCATGGGGGGGCGAGTGAAGCTTTCTTT.

The CDR3 here is CASRSVGGSVTQYF. Here the CDR3 DNA reads TGTGCCAGTAGGAGTGTGGGCGGGAGTGTTACGCAGTATTTT. This chain connects TRBV19 to TRBJ2-3, with 7 nucleotides matching TRBD2. CDR1 and CDR2 (germline): LNHDA, SQIVND (reference sequence). The CDR3 loop spans 14 amino acids. V was clipped by 6 bases and J by 8 bases; unmatched bases: 11.

V and J are TRBV7-9 and TRBJ2-3; 7 nucleotides agree with TRBD1. CDR1 is SEHNR and CDR2 is FQNEAQ in the germline V gene (reference sequence). Trimming removed 8 bases from V and 4 bases from J; junction bases left unmatched: 9. This CDR3 is 14 amino acids long. The CDR3 here is CASGVTGSADTQYF. The CDR3 region has the DNA TGTGCCAGCGGGGTGACAGGGAGTGCAGATACGCAGTATTTT.

The J gene is TRBJ2-7, the V gene TRBV7-9, with 8 bases fitting TRBD1. The CDR3 is 16 residues long. J lost 1 base, V lost 5 bases, and 10 bases had no gene match. The germline V gene has CDR1 SEHNR and CDR2 FQNEAQ (reference sequence). As DNA, the CDR3 is TGTGCCAGCAGCGCCAGGACAGGGTCCGCATCCTACGAGCAGTACTTC. The encoded protein is CASSARTGSASYEQYF.

The chain couples TRBV28 to TRBJ2-1; TRBD2 aligns across 9 bases. Germline assignment: CDR1 MDHEN and CDR2 SYDVKM. The V segment lost 6 bases and the J segment 7 bases; nucleotides outside the gene matches: 10. The CDR3 sequence is 15 residues long. The CDR3 DNA is TGTGCCAGCAGCCAGACTAGCGGAAGGGGGAATGAGCAGTTCTTC. It encodes CASSQTSGRGNEQFF.

The rearrangement links TRBV7-3 to TRBJ2-1; D is ambiguous. Trimming cost V 2 bases and J 5 bases, with 4 bases left between them. The CDR3 is 12 amino acids. The V gene's germline CDR1 is SGHTA and CDR2 FQGTGA. CDR3 sequence reads: CASSLGNNEQFF. CDR3 DNA sequence: TGTGCCAGCAGCTTAGGGAACAATGAGCAGTTCTTC.

The CDR3 bases are TGTGCCAGCAGCTTAATGGGGCAGGCAGATACGCAGTATTTT. Translating it yields CASSLMGQADTQYF. The chain links TRBV7-2 to TRBJ2-3; D is possibly TRBD1 (5 bases). The CDR3 extends over 14 amino acids. The ends were cut back, 2 bases at V and 4 bases at J, with 10 bases in the middle. Germline values: CDR1 SGHTA, CDR2 FQGNSA.

The V gene is TRBV9, the J gene TRBJ2-5; D unclear. Trimming removed 0 bases from V and 1 base from J, with 7 bases in between. This CDR3 has 14 amino acids. CDR1 and CDR2 from the germline V gene are SGDLS and YYNGEE. As DNA, the CDR3 is TGTGCCAGCAGCGTAGGGGTTACCCAAGAGACCCAGTACTTC. Its translation: CASSVGVTQETQYF.

This clone came up many times. V is TRBV9 and J is TRBJ1-2; 7 bases line up with TRBD1. Germline-derived CDR1 and CDR2 are SGDLS and YYNGEE. CDR3 length equals 16 residues. The trim removed 0 bases at V and 8 bases at J, leaving 13 bases unmatched. Here the CDR3 DNA reads TGTGCCAGCAGCGTAGAGGGAGAGGGGGCAGTGAAAGGCTACACCTTC. Protein product: CASSVEGEGAVKGYTF.